This passage covers 25 T cell receptor beta chains from one sample sequenced in a study of T cell responses to AZD1222 COVID-19 vaccine. Sequencing used immunoSEQ multiplex PCR; TCRdb keeps in-frame clones, though not all of them. This sample has about 150,000 clones; 86% occur once, and the top ten carry approximately 5.1%. The sample was peripheral blood, taken on day 0 of MenACWY control vaccination. These receptors all stem from an adult in good health.

V usage is TRBV28 and J usage is TRBJ2-7; 7 nucleotides align to TRBD1. CDR1 and CDR2 from the germline V gene are MDHEN and SYDVKM. V shed 4 bases and J 2 bases; nucleotides not matched to a gene: 8. The CDR3 has 15 amino acids. CDR3 DNA sequence: TGTGCCAGCAGTTCGCAGACAGGGAAGACCTACGAGCAGTACGTC. It yields the protein CASSSQTGKTYEQYV.

The chain has TRBV2 and TRBJ1-1; no firm D call. V was pared by 8 bases and J by 1 base, with 17 bases between. The CDR3 is 15 residues long. The germline V gene encodes CDR1 SNHLY and CDR2 FYNNEI. In nucleotides, the CDR3 is TGTGCCAGCCGGTCCCAAGGTGTTAAGAACACTGAAGCTTTCTTT. It specifies CASRSQGVKNTEAFF. The full variable domain, its missing parts supplied by reference TRBV2 and TRBJ1-1, is EPEVTQTPSHQVTQMGQEVILRCVPISNHLYFYWYRQILGQKVEFLVSFYNNEISEKSEIFDDQFSVERPDGSNFTLKIRSTKLEDSAMYFCASRSQGVKNTEAFFGQGTRLTVV.

The CDR3 sequence is CASSLRVPLGPQHF. CDR3 nucleotide sequence: TGTGCCAGCAGTTTAAGAGTCCCGTTGGGGCCCCAGCATTTT. V usage is TRBV28 and J usage is TRBJ1-5; D is unresolved. The CDR3 is made up of 14 amino acids. Germline V gene data show CDR1 as MDHEN and CDR2 as SYDVKM. Trimming cost V 2 bases and J 9 bases, with 14 bases left between them.

This chain links TRBV9 with TRBJ2-3; a possible D gene is TRBD2 (5 bases). This CDR3 has 13 amino acids. Germline-derived CDR1 and CDR2 are SGDLS and YYNGEE. The ends were cut back, 0 bases at V and 9 bases at J, with 11 bases in the middle. CDR3 amino acids: CASSVGPGGTQYF. CDR3 DNA sequence: TGTGCCAGCAGCGTAGGCCCCGGCGGGACGCAGTATTTT.

This chain uses TRBV27 with TRBJ1-4; D unresolved. V was trimmed by 4 bases and J by 0 bases, leaving 9 bases between them. Germline CDR1 is MNHEY and CDR2 is SMNVEV (reference sequence). The CDR3 is 15 amino acids. The CDR3 sequence is CASSSKGATNEKLFF. The CDR3 nucleotides are TGTGCCAGCAGTTCGAAGGGTGCAACTAATGAAAAACTGTTTTTT.

The rearrangement links TRBV29-1 to TRBJ1-2; 11 bases agree with TRBD1. The germline gives CDR1 SQVTM, CDR2 ANQGSEA. V was pared by 7 bases and J by 8 bases, with 9 bases of the junction left unmatched. The CDR3 length is 13 residues. This CDR3 reads CSAPGQGATGYTF. The CDR3 region has the DNA TGCAGCGCCCCTGGACAGGGGGCGACGGGCTACACCTTC.

The chain combines TRBV5-8 with TRBJ2-7; 7 bases are shared with TRBD1. This CDR3 has 16 residues. V shed 2 bases, J shed 5 bases, and the junction held 13 bases outside the gene matches. CDR1 and CDR2 from the germline V gene are SGHTS and YDEGEE. CDR3 DNA sequence: TGTGCCAGCAGCTTCCGTTTAGACCCAACAGGGGACGAGCAGTACTTC. This codes for CASSFRLDPTGDEQYF.

The chain links TRBV27 to TRBJ1-1; D ambiguous. V was pared by 3 bases and J by 6 bases, with 8 bases between. CDR1 and CDR2 (germline): MNHEY, SMNVEV (reference sequence). The CDR3 consists of 12 residues. As DNA, the CDR3 is TGTGCCAGCAGTTTTACCGGGGCTGAAGCTTTCTTT. Translation gives CASSFTGAEAFF.

The chain is built from TRBV7-2 and TRBJ2-3, with D unclear. Germline CDR1 SGHTA, CDR2 FQGNSA. V lost 3 bases and J lost 0, with 13 bases in between. The CDR3 loop spans 16 amino acids. The CDR3 DNA reads TGTGCCAGCAGCTTCCTCAGTTCGTTAAGCACAGATACGCAGTATTTT. Protein product: CASSFLSSLSTDTQYF.

V usage is TRBV28 and J usage is TRBJ1-5; 10 bases fit TRBD1. Germline CDR1 is MDHEN and CDR2 is SYDVKM. V lost 3 bases and J lost 4; bases outside the gene matches: 12. There are 18 residues in the CDR3. The chain's CDR3 is CASSLPPPGTGANQPQHF. In DNA form, the CDR3 reads TGTGCCAGCAGTTTGCCCCCCCCCGGGACAGGGGCTAATCAGCCCCAGCATTTT.

The rearrangement uses TRBV6-5 and TRBJ1-4; TRBD1 might be the D (5 bases). Germline V lookup: CDR1 MNHEY, CDR2 SVGAGI. V was shortened by 6 bases and J by 4 bases, with 15 bases between the two germline ends. The CDR3 sequence is 15 residues long. CDR3 residues: CASRGGGAGNEKLFF. The DNA for the CDR3 is TGTGCCAGCAGAGGTGGAGGGGCGGGTAATGAAAAACTGTTTTTT.

The rearrangement uses TRBV7-8 and TRBJ1-2, with D possibly matching TRBD1 (5 bases). V was clipped by 7 bases and J by 4 bases, with 16 bases between them. The CDR3 runs to 14 residues. Germline CDR1 reads SGHVS; CDR2 reads FQNEAQ. Here the CDR3 reads CASTPGRGIYGYTF. CDR3 DNA sequence: TGTGCCAGCACCCCGGGACGGGGAATCTATGGCTACACCTTC.

This clone was detected a few times. The V call is TRBV7-2, the J call TRBJ2-1, with D uncertain. CDR3 length: 11 residues. Trimming shortened V by 1 base and J by 8 bases, and 3 bases separated the two germline ends. Looked up from germline, CDR1 is SGHTA and CDR2 is FQGNSA. CDR3 residues: CASSLVYEQFF. The CDR3 DNA reads TGTGCCAGCAGCTTAGTATATGAGCAGTTCTTC.

V and J are TRBV7-2 and TRBJ1-5; unclear D gene. This CDR3 comprises 15 residues. Germline loops: CDR1 SGHTA, CDR2 FQGNSA. The ends were cut back, 3 bases at V and 3 bases at J, with 12 bases in the middle. The CDR3 region has the DNA TGTGCCAGCAGCTTTCGGGCAGGACCCAATCAGCCCCAGCATTTT. Translating gives CASSFRAGPNQPQHF.

This chain uses TRBV19 with TRBJ2-1; 9 bases are a match to TRBD1. With V trimmed by 4 bases and J by 4 bases, 8 bases remained unmatched. This CDR3 contains 16 residues. CDR1 and CDR2 (germline): LNHDA, SQIVND (reference sequence). The CDR3 bases are TGTGCCAGTAGTACCCTGGACAGGGGACGGTACAATGAGCAGTTCTTC. Encoded protein: CASSTLDRGRYNEQFF.

The rearrangement links TRBV15 to TRBJ2-2; tentatively, D is TRBD2 (5 bases). There are 20 residues in the CDR3. The germline gives CDR1 LNHNV, CDR2 YYDKDF (reference sequence). Trimming cost V 0 bases and J 0 bases, with 20 bases left between them. Here the CDR3 reads CATSRDGRRGIGANTGELFF. The DNA of the CDR3 is TGTGCCACCAGCAGAGATGGACGCAGAGGGATAGGAGCGAACACCGGGGAGCTGTTTTTT.

The chain carries TRBV10-3 and TRBJ2-7; D might be TRBD1 (5 bases). This CDR3 spans 15 amino acids. Trimming stripped 5 bases from V and 7 bases from J, with 21 bases between. Per germline, CDR1 ENHRY and CDR2 SYGVKD. For the CDR3, the DNA is TGTGCCATCAGTCCCCCCGGACAAGCTATACGGGAGCAGTACTTC. Protein: CAISPPGQAIREQYF.

The table lists this clone with a count of one. The V and J genes are TRBV9 and TRBJ2-6; 9 nucleotides agree with TRBD1. CDR1 and CDR2 (germline): SGDLS, YYNGEE. V was clipped by 3 bases and J by 2 bases; unmatched bases: 6. The CDR3 covers 17 residues. The CDR3 DNA follows: TGTGCCAGCAGCGAGGGAACAGGGGGCCCTGGGGCCAACGTCCTGACTTTC. Translation: CASSEGTGGPGANVLTF.

V gene TRBV28 combines with J gene TRBJ1-2, with a possible D match to TRBD1 (6 bases). Trimming stripped 7 bases from V and 3 bases from J, with 21 bases between. Germline V gives CDR1 MDHEN, CDR2 SYDVKM. This CDR3 comprises 16 residues. In nucleotides, the CDR3 is TGTGCCAGCAAATCCCAGGGGATTGGGCGGGACTATGGCTACACCTTC. It encodes CASKSQGIGRDYGYTF.

The genes are TRBV18 and TRBJ1-1; 7 bases match TRBD1. Germline loops: CDR1 KGHSH, CDR2 LQKENI. The junction had 5 bases not matched to a gene; V was cut back by 1 base and J by 6 bases. The CDR3 sequence is 14 residues long. Here the CDR3 reads CASSPRGRGAEAFF. The CDR3 coding sequence is TGTGCCAGCTCACCACGCGGCAGGGGGGCTGAAGCTTTCTTT.

The rearrangement joins TRBV7-9 to TRBJ1-2, with 9 bases lining up with TRBD1. Trimming at V came to 5 bases and at J to 6 bases, leaving 4 bases not matched to a gene. The CDR3 sequence is 13 residues long. Germline V gives CDR1 SEHNR, CDR2 FQNEAQ (reference sequence). The CDR3 spells CASSITGGDGYTF. DNA for the CDR3: TGTGCCAGCAGCATCACAGGGGGCGATGGCTACACCTTC.

The chain is built from TRBV5-1 and TRBJ1-1; maybe TRBD1 (6 bases). In germline, CDR1 is SGHRS, CDR2 YFSETQ. Trimming cost V 7 bases and J 4 bases, with 23 bases left between them. There are 16 residues in the CDR3. The CDR3 sequence: CASRGGASGTLTEAFF. As DNA, the CDR3 is TGCGCCAGCCGCGGGGGGGCTAGCGGTACCCTCACTGAAGCTTTCTTT. The full variable domain, with the rest looked up from reference TRBV5-1 and TRBJ1-1, is KAGVTQTPRYLIKTRGQQVTLSCSPISGHRSVSWYQQTPGQGLQFLFEYFSETQRNKGNFPGRFSGRQFSNSRSEMNVSTLELGDSALYLCASRGGASGTLTEAFFGQGTRLTVV.

The chain uses TRBV11-3 and TRBJ2-1, with TRBD2 identical over 10 bases. In germline, CDR1 is SGHNT, CDR2 YENEEA. The CDR3 is made up of 14 amino acids. Trimming took 5 bases from V and 9 from J; bases not matched to a gene: 7. The DNA of the CDR3 is TGTGCCAGCAGCCCTAGCGGGAGAGGGAGTGAGCAGTTCTTC. It translates to CASSPSGRGSEQFF.

J is TRBJ2-2 and V is TRBV5-1, with 9 positions matching TRBD1. This CDR3 spans 16 amino acids. V lost 4 bases, J lost 5 bases, and 9 bases stayed unmatched. Germline V lookup: CDR1 SGHRS, CDR2 YFSETQ. The CDR3 region has the DNA TGCGCCAGCAGCACCCGGGACAGGGTTCGGACCGGGGAGCTGTTTTTT. It encodes CASSTRDRVRTGELFF.

This clone was seen once. The rearrangement links TRBV10-3 to TRBJ2-7; 8 bases are a match to TRBD2. V trimming: 0 bases; J trimming: 2 bases; junction bases outside the gene matches: 6. This CDR3 comprises 16 residues. Germline V CDR1 and CDR2: ENHRY, SYGVKD. CDR3 sequence (DNA): TGTGCCATCAGTGAGTCCTTCGGGACTAGTACCTACGAGCAGTACTTC. As protein: CAISESFGTSTYEQYF.